Included here is one TCR beta chain sequence, with context. Assay: immunoSEQ multiplex PCR; the TCRdb copy retains only in-frame clones and omits some. There are about 79,000 clones in the sample; roughly 90% occur only once, and 11% to 15% lies in the top ten. These data belong to a study of blood T cell repertoires in COVID-19. V was pared by 3 bases and J by 4 bases, with 9 bases between. Germline CDR1 and CDR2: MDHEN and SYDVKM. The CDR3 runs 13 residues. This TCR came from a man between 65 and 85 years old with active or convalescent COVID-19. Input material: peripheral blood. This sequence joins TRBV28 and TRBJ1-2, with D perhaps matching TRBD1 (6 bases). CDR3 in DNA: TGTGCCAGCAGTTTTACAGGGAGCTATGGCTACACCTTC. This translates into CASSFTGSYGYTF.